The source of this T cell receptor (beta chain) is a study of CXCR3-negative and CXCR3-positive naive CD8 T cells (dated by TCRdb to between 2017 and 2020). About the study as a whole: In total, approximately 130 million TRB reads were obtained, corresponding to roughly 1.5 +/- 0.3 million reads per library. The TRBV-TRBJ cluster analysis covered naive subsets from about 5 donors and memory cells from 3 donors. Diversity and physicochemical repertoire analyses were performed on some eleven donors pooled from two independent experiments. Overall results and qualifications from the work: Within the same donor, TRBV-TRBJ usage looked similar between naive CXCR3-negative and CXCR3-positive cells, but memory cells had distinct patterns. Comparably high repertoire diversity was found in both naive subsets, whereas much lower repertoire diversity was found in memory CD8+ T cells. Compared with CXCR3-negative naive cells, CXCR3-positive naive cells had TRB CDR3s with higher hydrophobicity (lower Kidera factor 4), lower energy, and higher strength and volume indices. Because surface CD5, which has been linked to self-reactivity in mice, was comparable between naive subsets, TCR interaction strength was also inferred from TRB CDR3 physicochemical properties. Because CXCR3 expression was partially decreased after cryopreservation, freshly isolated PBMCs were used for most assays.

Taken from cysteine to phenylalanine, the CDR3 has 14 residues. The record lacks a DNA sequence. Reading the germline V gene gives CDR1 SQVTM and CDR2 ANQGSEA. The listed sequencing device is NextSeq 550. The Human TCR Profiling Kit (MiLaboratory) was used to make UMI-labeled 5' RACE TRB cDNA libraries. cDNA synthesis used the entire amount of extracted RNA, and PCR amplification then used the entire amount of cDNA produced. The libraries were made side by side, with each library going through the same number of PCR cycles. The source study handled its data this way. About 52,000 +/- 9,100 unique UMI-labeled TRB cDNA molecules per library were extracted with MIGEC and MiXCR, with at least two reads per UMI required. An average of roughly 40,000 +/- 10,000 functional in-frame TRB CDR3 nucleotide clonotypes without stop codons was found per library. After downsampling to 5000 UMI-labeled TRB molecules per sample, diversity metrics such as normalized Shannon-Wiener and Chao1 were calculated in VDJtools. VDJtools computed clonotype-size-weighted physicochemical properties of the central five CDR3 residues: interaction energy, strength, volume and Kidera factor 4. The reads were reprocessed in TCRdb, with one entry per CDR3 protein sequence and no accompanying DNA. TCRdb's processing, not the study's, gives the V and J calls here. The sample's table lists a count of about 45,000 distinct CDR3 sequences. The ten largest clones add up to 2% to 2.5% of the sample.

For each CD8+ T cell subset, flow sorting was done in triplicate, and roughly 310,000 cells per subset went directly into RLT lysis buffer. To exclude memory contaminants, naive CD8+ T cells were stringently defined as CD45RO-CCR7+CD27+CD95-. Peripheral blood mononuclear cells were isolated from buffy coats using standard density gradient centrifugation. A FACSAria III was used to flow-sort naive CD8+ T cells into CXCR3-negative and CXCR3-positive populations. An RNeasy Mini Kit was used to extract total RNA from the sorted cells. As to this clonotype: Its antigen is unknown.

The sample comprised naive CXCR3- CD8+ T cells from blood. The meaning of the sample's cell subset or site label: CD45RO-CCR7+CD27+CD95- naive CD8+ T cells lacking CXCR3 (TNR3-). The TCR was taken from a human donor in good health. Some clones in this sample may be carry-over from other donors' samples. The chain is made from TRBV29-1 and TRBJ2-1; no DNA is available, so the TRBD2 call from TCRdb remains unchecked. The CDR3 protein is CSVERTSLYNEQFF.